This T cell receptor beta chain emerged from a study of cytomegalovirus exposure and HLA in healthy donors listed by TCRdb under 2017. Broadly, across the study: In an earlier analysis of roughly 500 of the donors, approximately 300 Gb of sequence data and approximately 100 million unique TCR beta sequences from some 170 million T cells were reported. The later analysis used no new phenotypic data to find candidate immune exposures, relying instead on TCR beta sequences and their occurrence across donors. A later analysis re-analyzed previously published TCR beta repertoires from approximately 700 donors and added high-resolution HLA genotyping to study TCR occurrence patterns. A later genetic analysis used genome-wide SNP genotypes for about 60% of the roughly 670 donors, treating that subset as a discovery cohort. Among 398 genotyped donors of the cohort, an average of approximately 230,000 unique TCR beta nucleotide sequences were sequenced per donor, roughly 20% of them non-productive. Using immunosequencing, the study profiled T cell repertoires from around 670 subjects and related those repertoires to cytomegalovirus serostatus. HLA typing covered class I and class II loci at four-digit resolution. Along with the approximately 620-subject first cohort, a separate validation cohort of around 120 different subjects was used. Every discovery cohort repertoire had been produced on one sequencing platform. Typing coverage differed by locus: A, B, C, DRB1 and DQB1 were typed in roughly 629-630 donors, DQA1 in about 560, DPA1 in approximately 610, and DPB1 in 450 to 480. Five DR-DQ haplotypes were treated as single units for association and clustering because of strong linkage in the cohort. The study combined high-throughput TCR immunosequencing, statistical association of individual TCRs with disease status, and machine learning to predict cytomegalovirus infection status. The study aimed to test whether signatures of past pathogen exposure could be identified by cataloging public T cell receptors. Donor age, sex, ethnicity and CMV serostatus were compiled alongside the repertoire data. To decide whether each TCR beta V gene segment behaved as functional or pseudogenic, an earlier analysis of nearly 600 of the donors relied on high-throughput TCR beta sequencing. Among the roughly 400 genotyped donors, approximately 81% belonged to the genetic ancestry cluster associated with self-reported Caucasian donors. An early release covering over 500 HLA-typed donors comprised approximately 300 gigabases of sequencing data and around 86 million unique TCR sequences. The paper as a whole reports these results and caveats: Because counts were too low, more than 15 rarely observed V segments, including chromosome 9 orphons, were excluded from the earlier analysis of 587 of the donors. In vitro tests confirmed that a few of the cytomegalovirus-associated TCR beta chains recognize cytomegalovirus antigens. Compared with the roughly 700-donor mean, donors in an Asian-associated ancestry cluster had fewer N-insertions in productive TCRs, according to a later genetic analysis. In an earlier analysis of some 640 of the donors, most TCR beta V segments were observed in productive rearrangements about 87% or about 30% of the time, broadly matching IMGT annotations. HLA typing was unavailable for some donors at each locus, so association tests used only the typed subset. Most CMV-associated TCR beta chains appeared to be HLA-restricted in a later analysis, and the HLA associations seemed to be driven largely by CMV exposure. The 87-base-pair reads could not distinguish some IMGT-functional V segments, including TRBV6-2 and TRBV6-3, so those segments were excluded. Most TCR sequences were seen in very few donors, while some public TCRs were found in many individuals. A further reported finding was that TCR beta sequences accurately predicted the HLA-A and HLA-B alleles for most subjects in the first cohort. Assigning TCR associations to individual alleles was difficult when HLA alleles, especially DR and DQ, strongly co-occurred. The authors suggested that the approach could potentially be generalized to other disease states and immunological phenotypes. In a later genetic analysis, a missense DCLRE1C variant was associated with V-gene and J-gene trimming of TCR beta chains, and the association was replicated in an independent cohort. The sequencing pipeline was judged likely to have produced a cluster of highly shared sequence variants as a technical artifact. The only immune exposure information available for the cohort was CMV serostatus. In a later analysis, more than 15,000 TCR beta sequences were associated with specific HLA alleles at a false discovery rate of 0.05. Several of the top co-occurrence clusters appeared to be linked to parvovirus B19, influenza, CMV and Epstein-Barr virus, according to a later analysis. Correlated functional status among segregating V segments might be attributable to linkage disequilibrium, but an unknown experimental factor could not be ruled out. Cytomegalovirus status was reported to be diagnosed by the classifier with high specificity and sensitivity in both the original and validation cohorts. In a later analysis, the rate of TCR association differed among HLA loci, with DRB1 alleles having the most associated TCRs and HLA-C alleles having the fewest. Only TCR beta chains were sequenced in this cohort, and the absence of alpha or paired-chain data limited detectable features. In a later analysis, HLA-associated TCR beta chains showed more clonal expansion and lower generation probabilities than non-associated chains that were equally common. The study gave a list of 150 to 200 TCR beta chains associated with cytomegalovirus. Presence/absence analyses assumed roughly uniform sequencing depth across donors, an assumption that may not hold.

Receptor amplification or capture employed the immunoSEQ multiplex PCR assay. A mixture of 60 forward primers for TCR Vbeta segments and 13 reverse primers for TCR Jbeta segments was used in the multiplex PCR. The CDR3 region of rearranged TCR beta genes was amplified from genomic DNA with a multiplex PCR assay. The amplified TCR beta libraries were sequenced on the Illumina HiSeq System as 87-base-pair reads. The original pipeline was this. A later analysis tallied roughly 78 million unique TCR beta chains across the approximately 670 repertoires, and 10 million to 11 million of those chains were shared by two or more donors. Raw reads were error-corrected and collapsed into unique sequences by a nearest-neighbor algorithm in which closely related sequences were merged to remove PCR and sequencing errors. V, D and J gene segments were assigned by aligning CDR3 sequences to IMGT reference sequences. For a sequence to be retained, at least a six-nucleotide match to both a V gene segment and a J gene segment was required. A rearrangement was called productive if the CDR3 had no stop codons and remained in frame with V and J, and every other rearrangement was called non-productive. Following IMGT convention, CDR3 was defined as the stretch from the second conserved V-encoded cysteine up to the conserved J-encoded phenylalanine. In an earlier analysis of 500 to 650 of the donors, sequences lacking an unambiguous match to a single V gene segment were excluded. In an earlier analysis of around 600 of the donors, V segments were called functional above 56.7% productive rearrangements and were called segregating when the between-donor standard deviation exceeded 5%. A statistical classification framework was developed to diagnose cytomegalovirus status using the catalog of TCR beta chain sequences. In a later analysis, TCR nucleotide sequences were compared against IMGT/GENE-DB human TR gene sequences so that V and J genes could be assigned. The TCRdist pipeline was used in a later analysis to assign CDR3 sequences and most-parsimonious VDJ recombination scenarios. In a later analysis, every TCR beta chain was defined by the combination of its CDR3 amino acid sequence and its V-gene family, and reads without a unique V-gene family were dropped. To address suspected cross-contamination and a sequencing artifact, a later analysis removed roughly 580 highly shared, low-generation-probability nucleotide sequences. A later analysis calculated a clonal expansion index for each public chain from normalized within-repertoire ranks of inferred template counts. Generation probabilities in a later analysis came from a VDJ recombination model fitted to out-of-frame rearrangements, and those results were checked against IGoR. Hypergeometric tests were used in a later analysis to score TCR-TCR, TCR-HLA and TCR-CMV co-occurrence, with a repertoire-size bias correction applied to the TCR pairs. False discovery rates were estimated in a later analysis by permuting HLA or CMV assignments 20 times. In a later analysis, co-occurring TCRs were grouped with DBSCAN, and TCRdist sequence similarity was added when clustering was performed within HLA-allele-positive subsets. Repertoires with fewer than 30,000 or more than 120,000 public chains, plus five repertoires with anomalous nucleotide sharing, were excluded from co-occurrence clustering. Sourced from immuneACCESS, this table was stored by TCRdb with only in-frame sequences that have V and J called. A share of the clones is absent; for the studies checked, an unresolved V gene accounts for under half, and the remainder has no known explanation. That table gives V, J and clone size, and the DNA gave D and trimming. The sample includes about 140,000 clones, with roughly 79% observed a single time. The ten largest clonotypes hold about 2.5% of the sample.

As concerns this clone: This receptor's antigen is unknown. Base quality data are lacking; no much larger clone is found one base away.

In total, 500 to 700 healthy bone marrow donors made up the cohort. At the time of sampling, every cohort member was nominally healthy, though immune exposures that went unrecorded were likely present. The donor was CMV seronegative and was included in the group of hundreds of seronegative cohort members. Every donor gave a peripheral blood sample, and the peripheral blood mononuclear cells from that sample were used for TCR beta sequencing. The Qiagen DNeasy Blood Extraction Kit was used to extract genomic DNA from the blood cell samples. CDR1 and CDR2, per the germline V gene (reference sequence), are LNHDA and SQIVND. The V end gives up 5 bases and the J end 3 bases, leaving 9 bases in the junction not matched to a gene. The CDR3 runs 15 amino acids, cysteine and phenylalanine included. The read is trimmed to its CDR3 DNA, 45 bases read in frame from base 1.

The receptor's source is a male donor in good health and CMV-seronegative. The sequencing input was PBMCs. This receptor chain uses TRBV19 and TRBJ2-7; 8 bases in the junction line up with TRBD1. The DNA reads as follows: TGTGCCAGTAGTTACGGGACAGGCCCCCTCTACGAGCAGTACTTC. This sequence encodes CASSYGTGPLYEQYF.